These 21 T cell receptor beta chains were all obtained from the same sample, sequenced in a study of cytomegalovirus exposure and HLA in healthy donors (dated 2017 in TCRdb). The method was the immunoSEQ multiplex PCR assay. For the multiplex PCR, a mixture combining 60 forward primers for TCR Vbeta segments and 13 reverse primers for TCR Jbeta segments was used. TCRdb took over this immuneACCESS table, retaining in-frame rearrangements with V and J assigned. Such tables are incomplete; in checked studies, under half of the missing clones stem from an unresolved V gene, and the remainder is unexplained. The sample table records some 130,000 clones; 77% of these occur just once. In total, the top ten clones hold 4.2% of the sample. Sequencing input: PBMCs. The receptors here all came from a male donor in good health and CMV-seropositive.

The gene calls are TRBV5-5 and TRBJ1-2, with a possible D match to TRBD1 (5 bases). The CDR3 length is 12 residues. The V gene's germline CDR1 is SGHKS and CDR2 YYEKEE (reference sequence). The V and J ends lost 4 bases and 3 bases respectively, with 7 bases between them. The CDR3 nucleotides read TGTGCCAGCAGCGACAGCCACTATGGCTACACCTTC. Translated: CASSDSHYGYTF.

This chain joins TRBV28 and TRBJ2-1; TRBD2 matches at 12 bases. The CDR3 is 14 residues long. With V trimmed by 10 bases and J by 9 bases, 10 bases remained unmatched. CDR1 and CDR2 from the germline V gene are MDHEN and SYDVKM. CDR3 in amino acids: CATVGLAGGGEQFF. The CDR3 DNA reads TGTGCCACAGTGGGGCTAGCGGGAGGGGGTGAGCAGTTCTTC.

This clone was counted a few times. The chain carries TRBV7-2 and TRBJ2-3; perhaps TRBD2 as D (7 bases). Germline CDR1 reads SGHTA; CDR2 reads FQGNSA. Trimming took 5 bases from V and 0 from J, leaving 15 bases between them. CDR3 length equals 16 residues. CDR3 in amino acids: CASSTGPGGSTDTQYF. CDR3 in DNA: TGTGCCAGCAGCACAGGTCCGGGGGGCAGCACAGATACGCAGTATTTT. Full variable domain (remainder filled in from reference TRBV7-2 and TRBJ2-3): GAGVSQSPSNKVTEKGKDVELRCDPISGHTALYWYRQSLGQGLEFLIYFQGNSAPDKSGLPSDRFSAERTGGSVSTLTIQRTQQEDSAVYLCASSTGPGGSTDTQYFGPGTRLTVL.

The V gene is TRBV5-1, the J gene TRBJ1-5; 10 bases are a match to TRBD1. The CDR3 has 13 residues. Germline lookup yields CDR1 SGHRS and CDR2 YFSETQ. The J segment lost 7 bases and the V segment lost 4 bases, leaving 2 bases of the junction unmatched. In DNA form, the CDR3 reads TGCGCCAGCAGCATGGACAGGGGGCAGCCCCAGCATTTT. This encodes CASSMDRGQPQHF.

This sequence joins TRBV5-6 and TRBJ1-6, with D perhaps TRBD1 (6 bases). There are 15 residues in the CDR3. V was shortened by 2 bases and J by 7 bases, with 13 bases between the two germline ends. CDR1 and CDR2 (germline): SGHDT, YYEEEE. The chain's CDR3 is CASSFGRGRNSPLHF. For the CDR3, the DNA is TGTGCCAGCAGCTTCGGCAGGGGAAGGAATTCACCCCTCCACTTT.

Worth noting for this clone: Compared with germline, one end of the junction differs, possibly owing to a read error. This sample includes further DNA sequences coding for the same CDR3. The V gene is TRBV5-1, the J gene TRBJ2-2; 11 nucleotides align to TRBD2. This CDR3 region has 16 residues. Germline V gene data show CDR1 as SGHRS and CDR2 as YFSETQ. CDR3 in amino acids: CASSSMTSGISGELFF. The DNA for the CDR3 is TGCGCCAGTAGCTCAATGACTAGCGGGATATCCGGGGAGCTGTTTTTT. The whole variable domain, remainder taken from reference TRBV5-1 and TRBJ2-2, is KAGVTQTPRYLIKTRGQQVTLSCSPISGHRSVSWYQQTPGQGLQFLFEYFSETQRNKGNFPGRFSGRQFSNSRSEMNVSTLELGDSALYLCASSSMTSGISGELFFGEGSRLTVL.

The gene calls are TRBV28 and TRBJ1-2, with D maybe TRBD1 (5 bases). The CDR3 length is 12 residues. V was pared by 7 bases and J by 4 bases, with 10 bases between. Germline CDR1 and CDR2: MDHEN and SYDVKM. The CDR3 bases are TGTGCCAGCAATCAGGGAATCTATGGCTACACCTTC. Residues: CASNQGIYGYTF.

This chain uses TRBV4-2 with TRBJ2-5, with TRBD2 identical over 11 bases. V was pared by 4 bases and J by 3 bases, with 4 bases of the junction left unmatched. The germline V gene has CDR1 LGHNA and CDR2 YNFKEQ. CDR3 length: 15 amino acids. CDR3 sequence (DNA): TGTGCCAGCAGCCGCCAACTAGCGGGAGAAGAGACCCAGTACTTC. Its protein is CASSRQLAGEETQYF.

The CDR3 bases are TGCAGCGTTGAGCTAAGTGGGGGCTCAGGAAACACCATATATTTT. It translates to CSVELSGGSGNTIYF. V usage is TRBV29-1 and J usage is TRBJ1-3; the D gene is possibly TRBD1 (6 bases). Germline CDR1 reads SQVTM; CDR2 reads ANQGSEA. Trimming took 3 bases from V and 4 from J, leaving 16 bases between them. There are 15 residues in the CDR3.

This clone was recorded only once. The rearrangement uses TRBV7-6 and TRBJ2-1, with D possibly TRBD2 on 6 matching bases. The V gene lost 5 bases and the J gene lost 2 bases, with 10 bases spanning the gap. This CDR3 has 14 residues. Germline V gene lookup returns CDR1 SGHVS and CDR2 FNYEAQ. The chain's CDR3 is CASSGGEAYNEQFF. Here the CDR3 DNA reads TGTGCCAGCAGCGGCGGGGAAGCCTACAATGAGCAGTTCTTC. Complete variable domain (other parts from reference TRBV7-6 and TRBJ2-1): GAGVSQSPRYKVTKRGQDVALRCDPISGHVSLYWYRQALGQGPEFLTYFNYEAQQDKSGLPNDRFSAERPEGSISTLTIQRTEQRDSAMYRCASSGGEAYNEQFFGPGTRLTVL.

This chain joins TRBV28 and TRBJ2-7; TRBD2 agrees at 13 bases. Trimming at V came to 5 bases and at J to 4 bases, leaving 8 bases not matched to a gene. Germline V gene lookup returns CDR1 MDHEN and CDR2 SYDVKM. The CDR3 is made up of 16 amino acids. The CDR3 bases are TGTGCCAGCAGTCCAATAACTAGCGGGAGGGTTTACGAGCAGTACTTC. It yields the protein CASSPITSGRVYEQYF.

V gene TRBV19 combines with J gene TRBJ2-7; possible D gene TRBD2, 6 bases. The CDR3 spans 13 residues. In germline, CDR1 is LNHDA, CDR2 SQIVND (reference sequence). The germline V and J ends were trimmed by 4 bases and 0 bases, with 7 bases remaining between them. The CDR3 DNA reads as TGTGCCAGTAGTACTAGCGACTCCTACGAGCAGTACTTC. Amino acid sequence: CASSTSDSYEQYF. Supplemented by reference TRBV19 and TRBJ2-7, the full variable domain reads DGGITQSPKYLFRKEGQNVTLSCEQNLNHDAMYWYRQDPGQGLRLIYYSQIVNDFQKGDIAEGYSVSREKKESFPLTVTSAQKNPTAFYLCASSTSDSYEQYFGPGTRLTVT.

In DNA, the CDR3 is TGTGCCAGCAGTGAAGGGCCAGGTTACAATCAGCCCCAGCATTTT. It is translated as CASSEGPGYNQPQHF. The chain combines TRBV6-1 with TRBJ1-5; D call uncertain. Germline V gene lookup returns CDR1 MNHNS and CDR2 SASEGT. Trimming pared 1 base from V and 3 bases from J, leaving 10 bases between. The CDR3 spans 15 residues.

The rearrangement links TRBV19 to TRBJ1-2, with a possible D match to TRBD1 (5 bases). V was cut by 5 bases and J by 4 bases, with 17 bases left in between. From germline, CDR1 is LNHDA and CDR2 SQIVND (reference sequence). The CDR3 length is 15 residues. The CDR3 DNA follows: TGTGCCAGTAGTCAGGAACCGGGACTGATCTATGGCTACACCTTC. This gives the protein CASSQEPGLIYGYTF.

The chain employs TRBV6-5 and TRBJ2-7, with D unclear. CDR3 length: 14 residues. Trimming pared 0 bases from V and 4 bases from J, leaving 10 bases between. Germline V lookup: CDR1 MNHEY, CDR2 SVGAGI. The CDR3 DNA reads TGTGCCAGCAGTTACTCGATCGAGATATACGAGCAGTACTTC. It yields the protein CASSYSIEIYEQYF.

V is TRBV7-9 and J is TRBJ1-6; 7 bases align to TRBD1. Germline CDR1 is SEHNR and CDR2 is FQNEAQ (reference sequence). This CDR3 has 13 residues. The junction had 3 bases not matched to a gene; V was cut back by 8 bases and J by 5 bases. CDR3 DNA: TGTGCCAGCGGGGACAGTAATAATTCACCCCTCCACTTT. Its protein is CASGDSNNSPLHF.

The chain is built from TRBV7-7 and TRBJ2-7, with 7 bases matching TRBD1. J lost 2 bases, V lost 5 bases, and 18 bases had no gene match. This CDR3 comprises 18 residues. Germline V CDR1 and CDR2: SSHAT, FNYEAQ (reference sequence). The CDR3 loop reads CASSNRDRLLRRPYEQYF. DNA of the CDR3: TGTGCCAGCAGCAACCGGGACAGATTACTTCGTCGCCCCTACGAGCAGTACTTC.

The J gene is TRBJ2-2, the V gene TRBV5-1, with TRBD1 matching 10 bases. Trimming cost V 7 bases and J 6 bases; bases outside gene matches: 6. The CDR3 is 14 amino acids. Looked up from germline, CDR1 is SGHRS and CDR2 is YFSETQ. CDR3 in amino acids: CASARDRGPGELFF. Written as DNA, the CDR3 is TGCGCCAGCGCCCGGGACAGGGGCCCCGGGGAGCTGTTTTTT.

The J gene is TRBJ2-1, the V gene TRBV6-1; the D gene is possibly TRBD2 (7 bases). Germline lookup yields CDR1 MNHNS and CDR2 SASEGT. V was pared by 5 bases and J by 6 bases, with 14 bases between. The CDR3 is 14 amino acids. CDR3 DNA: TGTGCCAGCAGTACGATCGGGGGGCTCAATGAGCAGTTCTTC. As protein: CASSTIGGLNEQFF.

This clone was observed a handful of times. V gene TRBV7-8 combines with J gene TRBJ2-3; 16 bases fit TRBD2. CDR3 length: 16 amino acids. The germline gives CDR1 SGHVS, CDR2 FQNEAQ. Germline trimming cut 5 bases from V and 5 bases from J; bases unmatched to any gene: 4. Written as DNA, the CDR3 is TGTGCCAGCAGCCCGGGACTAGCGGGGGGGCGAGATACGCAGTATTTT. Amino acid sequence: CASSPGLAGGRDTQYF.

As regards this clone: Other DNA sequences from this sample encode an identical CDR3 as well. The chain couples TRBV28 to TRBJ1-1; no definite D call. Germline CDR1 and CDR2: MDHEN and SYDVKM. Trimming took 3 bases from V and 1 from J, leaving 6 bases between them. This CDR3 has 13 amino acids. CDR3 region: CASSLRGNTEAFF. The CDR3 region has the DNA TGTGCCAGCAGTTTGCGAGGGAACACTGAAGCTTTCTTT.